This T cell receptor (beta chain) was identified in a study of T cell responses to AZD1222 COVID-19 vaccine. About this clone: The antigen remains unidentified.

The method was immunoSEQ multiplex PCR; TCRdb's version includes in-frame clones alone and lacks a portion of them. This sample contains 150,000 or so clones. In germline, CDR1 is SGDLS, CDR2 YYNGEE. Trimming took off 0 bases at V and 0 bases at J, with 11 bases between the two ends. The length of the CDR3 is 16 residues. Overall study findings and caveats: White British people made up most donors, females outnumbered males, and clonal diversity was possibly underestimated. Receipt of two AZD1222 doses was followed by a rise in Spike-specific TCR breadth and depth.

The origin of this receptor is an adult in good health. The sample taken for sequencing was peripheral blood. The V and J genes are TRBV9 and TRBJ2-3, with a weak D call TRBD2 (6 bases). The CDR3 DNA follows: TGTGCCAGCAGCGTAGACTGGGGGGTGAGCACAGATACGCAGTATTTT. Its protein product is CASSVDWGVSTDTQYF.